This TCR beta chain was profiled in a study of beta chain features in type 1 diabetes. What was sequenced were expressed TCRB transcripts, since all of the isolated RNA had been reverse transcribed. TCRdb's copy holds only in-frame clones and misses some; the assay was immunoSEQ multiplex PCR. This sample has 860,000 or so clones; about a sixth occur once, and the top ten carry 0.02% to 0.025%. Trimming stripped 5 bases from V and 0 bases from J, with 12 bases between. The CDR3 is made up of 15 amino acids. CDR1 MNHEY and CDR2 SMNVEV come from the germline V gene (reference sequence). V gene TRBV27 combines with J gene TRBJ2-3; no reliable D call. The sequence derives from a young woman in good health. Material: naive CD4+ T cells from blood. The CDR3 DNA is TGTGCCAGCAGTCTCGGACGTACTAGCACAGATACGCAGTATTTT. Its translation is CASSLGRTSTDTQYF.